This is a list of T cell receptor beta chains from one sample in a study of blood T cell repertoires in COVID-19. Libraries were prepared by immunoSEQ multiplex PCR; TCRdb keeps only in-frame clonotypes and omits some of them. The profile covers around 100,000 clones, with roughly 69% appearing a single time and about 6% taken by the ten largest. Sequenced input: peripheral blood. These receptors originate from a man of 80 years or more with acute or convalescent COVID-19. Each CDR3 is given with its conserved first and last residue. A D gene is named only where the DNA matches it firmly. Clone sizes are given selectively: once, few, many, or a class where the clone is expanded.

V	D	J	size	CDR3	DNA
TRBV6-2/TRBV6-3	TRBD1	TRBJ2-7	.	CASSYKGQGYEQYF	TGTGCCAGCAGTTACAAGGGACAGGGGTACGAGCAGTACTTC
TRBV5-1	TRBD2	TRBJ2-3	.	CASNSGDGTDTQYF	TGCGCCAGTAATAGCGGGGATGGGACAGATACGCAGTATTTT
TRBV4-1	.	TRBJ1-2	.	CASSQVQGGYTF	TGCGCCAGCAGCCAAGTCCAGGGAGGCTACACCTTC
TRBV28	.	TRBJ2-3	.	CASSSIRLAILTDTQYF	TGTGCCAGCAGTTCAATCCGCCTAGCGATTCTCACAGATACGCAGTATTTT
TRBV30	TRBD1	TRBJ1-5	.	CAWSGQGNQPQHF	TGTGCCTGGAGCGGACAGGGGAATCAGCCCCAGCATTTT
TRBV19	TRBD2	TRBJ2-1	.	CASRPTGGGNEQFF	TGTGCCAGTAGACCGACGGGGGGTGGGAATGAGCAGTTCTTC
TRBV30	TRBD2	TRBJ2-7	few	CAWSVTSWNYEQYF	TGTGCCTGGAGTGTGACTAGCTGGAATTACGAGCAGTACTTC
TRBV5-5	.	TRBJ1-2	.	CASSSSDRNYGYTF	TGTGCCAGCAGCTCCTCTGACAGGAACTATGGCTACACCTTC
TRBV5-1	TRBD2	TRBJ2-1	.	CASSLGLADNEQFF	TGCGCCAGCAGCTTGGGACTAGCGGACAATGAGCAGTTCTTC
TRBV6-2/TRBV6-3	TRBD2	TRBJ2-7	few	CASSQTSGSHEQYF	TGTGCCAGCAGTCAGACTAGCGGGAGTCACGAGCAGTACTTC
TRBV18	.	TRBJ1-1	.	CASSPSQTEAFF	TGTGCCAGCTCACCCTCCCAGACTGAAGCTTTCTTT
TRBV6-6	TRBD1	TRBJ2-2	.	CASSRAGTGNTGELFF	TGTGCCAGCAGTCGAGCCGGGACAGGGAACACCGGGGAGCTGTTTTTT
TRBV5-4	TRBD1	TRBJ2-7	few	CAGQGQGSIEQYF	TGTGCCGGACAGGGACAGGGGTCTATCGAGCAGTACTTC
TRBV27	.	TRBJ2-7	few	CASSLSVGAPGEQYF	TGTGCCAGCAGTTTATCCGTGGGAGCTCCGGGCGAGCAGTACTTC
TRBV7-2	.	TRBJ2-7	medium-sized	CASSLYPGNAYEQYF	TGTGCCAGCAGCTTATACCCGGGGAATGCCTACGAGCAGTACTTC
TRBV9	.	TRBJ1-1	.	CASSSDAGGTEAFF	TGTGCCAGCAGCTCCGACGCGGGGGGCACTGAAGCTTTCTTT
TRBV15	.	TRBJ2-1	few	CATNSGGAYNEQFF	TGTGCCACCAATAGCGGAGGGGCTTACAATGAGCAGTTCTTC
TRBV30	.	TRBJ1-5	.	CAWSVRGAGGQPQHF	TGTGCCTGGAGTGTACGGGGCGCGGGAGGGCAGCCCCAGCATTTT
TRBV11-2	TRBD1	TRBJ2-7	.	CASSWTGGHPQQYF	TGTGCCAGCAGCTGGACAGGGGGCCATCCTCAGCAGTACTTC
TRBV9	TRBD1	TRBJ2-5	.	CASSPGTGKNSPPYF	TGTGCCAGCAGCCCAGGGACAGGGAAGAATAGCCCCCCGTACTTC
TRBV7-2	.	TRBJ1-5	.	CASSLGQGNQPQHF	TGTGCCAGCAGCTTAGGACAGGGCAATCAGCCCCAGCATTTT
TRBV2	TRBD1	TRBJ1-4	few	CASSEQGRGLEKLFF	TGTGCCAGCAGTGAGCAAGGCAGGGGGCTTGAAAAACTGTTTTTT
TRBV12-3/TRBV12-4	.	TRBJ2-1	.	CASSSRVDEQFF	TGTGCCAGCAGTTCCCGCGTGGATGAGCAGTTCTTC
TRBV27	TRBD2	TRBJ2-1	.	CASSSSLAGGSLKFF	TGTGCCAGCAGTTCTTCTTTAGCGGGAGGAAGTCTTAAGTTCTTC
TRBV19	TRBD1	TRBJ2-1	.	CASSIDRGRGNEQFF	TGTGCCAGTAGTATAGATCGGGGCAGGGGGAATGAGCAGTTCTTC
TRBV6-2/TRBV6-3	.	TRBJ2-7	.	CASSWPLAGGKDEQYF	TGTGCCAGCAGTTGGCCCCTGGCAGGGGGGAAGGACGAGCAGTACTTC
TRBV3-1/TRBV3-2	TRBD2	TRBJ2-7	.	CASSQAGTSGRFQYF	TGTGCCAGCAGCCAAGCCGGGACTAGCGGGAGGTTCCAGTACTTC
TRBV10-3	.	TRBJ1-6	.	CAIRPPGDSPLHF	TGTGCCATCAGACCCCCAGGGGATTCACCCCTCCACTTT
TRBV5-6	.	TRBJ2-7	medium-sized	CASSLTEYEQYF	TGTGCCAGCAGCCTGACGGAGTACGAGCAGTACTTC
TRBV30	.	TRBJ2-1	once	CAWIRDRPYNEQFF	TGTGCCTGGATAAGAGACAGGCCATACAATGAGCAGTTCTTC
TRBV30	TRBD1	TRBJ2-2	.	CAEDRVNTGELFF	TGTGCAGAGGACAGGGTTAACACCGGGGAGCTGTTTTTT
TRBV10-3	.	TRBJ1-1	.	CAISERGDTEAFF	TGTGCCATCAGTGAGCGGGGGGACACAGAAGCTTTCTTT
TRBV6-6	TRBD2	TRBJ2-4	.	CASSNSGNIQYF	TGTGCCAGCAGCAATAGCGGGAACATTCAGTACTTC
TRBV5-6	TRBD1	TRBJ1-1	.	CASSKGQGRTEAFF	TGTGCCAGCAGCAAGGGACAGGGGAGGACTGAAGCTTTCTTT
TRBV6-1	.	TRBJ2-1	.	CASSAHLATENNEQFF	TGTGCCAGCAGTGCCCACCTAGCGACTGAGAACAATGAGCAGTTCTTC
TRBV5-4	TRBD2	TRBJ2-3	.	CASSLATSGRGDTQYF	TGTGCCAGCAGCTTGGCGACTAGCGGGAGAGGAGATACGCAGTATTTT
TRBV9	.	TRBJ2-2	.	CASSVYGSGTGELFF	TGTGCCAGCAGCGTATACGGGAGTGGGACCGGGGAGCTGTTTTTT
TRBV2	TRBD1	TRBJ1-5	few	CASSESGGVNQPQHF	TGTGCCAGCAGTGAGTCAGGGGGCGTCAATCAGCCCCAGCATTTT
TRBV11-2	.	TRBJ2-1	many	CASSPGVRFGEQFF	TGTGCCAGCAGCCCAGGGGTCCGGTTTGGTGAGCAGTTCTTC
TRBV4-3	.	TRBJ1-4	few	CASRLRFSGNEKLFF	TGCGCCAGCCGCCTTCGGTTCTCGGGTAATGAAAAACTGTTTTTT
TRBV5-5	.	TRBJ2-2	few	CASSLATSISAGELFF	TGTGCCAGCAGCTTGGCCACTAGTATTTCGGCCGGGGAGCTGTTTTTT
TRBV7-9	.	TRBJ2-1	.	CASSLAGVFYNEQFF	TGTGCCAGCAGCTTAGCGGGAGTCTTCTACAATGAGCAGTTCTTC
TRBV7-2	TRBD1	TRBJ2-7	.	CASSLGTGAYEQYF	TGTGCCAGCAGCTTAGGGACAGGGGCCTACGAGCAGTACTTC
TRBV11-2	TRBD2	TRBJ2-5	.	CASSLGLAGGKETQYF	TGTGCCAGCAGCTTAGGGCTAGCGGGAGGGAAAGAGACCCAGTACTTC
TRBV19	.	TRBJ2-7	.	CARIPGYEQYF	TGTGCCAGGATACCGGGCTACGAGCAGTACTTC
TRBV6-5	TRBD1	TRBJ1-3	.	CASSPGTGPGNTIYF	TGTGCCAGCAGCCCAGGGACAGGGCCTGGAAACACCATATATTTT
TRBV7-9	.	TRBJ2-7	.	CASSLQENGQYF	TGTGCCAGCAGCCTCCAGGAAAACGGGCAGTACTTC
TRBV27	TRBD1	TRBJ1-5	.	CASSSLVQGGVSQPQHF	TGTGCCAGCAGTTCCCTCGTACAGGGGGGGGTTAGTCAGCCCCAGCATTTT
TRBV5-1	.	TRBJ2-3	.	CASRDNPAGDTQYF	TGCGCCAGCCGGGACAATCCTGCGGGAGATACGCAGTATTTT
TRBV28	.	TRBJ1-2	once	CASSGSFYGYTF	TGTGCCAGCAGTGGTAGTTTCTATGGCTACACCTTC
TRBV2	.	TRBJ1-1	.	CASSSTPGDTEAFF	TGTGCCAGCAGTTCGACACCGGGAGACACTGAAGCTTTCTTT
TRBV7-2	.	TRBJ2-7	.	CASSLRAGAPYEQYF	TGTGCCAGCAGCTTAAGGGCAGGGGCTCCCTACGAGCAGTACTTC
TRBV7-8	.	TRBJ2-2	.	CASSLVAANTGELFF	TGTGCCAGCAGCTTAGTAGCGGCGAACACCGGGGAGCTGTTTTTT
TRBV28	.	TRBJ1-5	.	CASSLPGSQPQHF	TGTGCCAGCAGTTTGCCCGGTAGTCAGCCCCAGCATTTT
TRBV5-8	TRBD1	TRBJ1-1	.	CASSFGTGLRSTEAFF	TGTGCCAGCAGCTTCGGGACAGGGCTACGTAGCACTGAAGCTTTCTTT
TRBV2	TRBD2	TRBJ2-6	.	CASSEISGRSGANVLTF	TGTGCCAGCAGTGAAATTAGCGGGAGATCTGGGGCCAACGTCCTGACTTTC
TRBV28	TRBD1	TRBJ2-7	.	CASSFRGQGAYEQYF	TGTGCCAGCAGTTTTAGAGGACAGGGTGCCTACGAGCAGTACTTC
TRBV5-1	TRBD1	TRBJ2-7	.	CASSLGVSGTVLYEQYF	TGCGCCAGCAGCTTGGGGGTTTCCGGGACAGTACTCTACGAGCAGTACTTC
TRBV3-1/TRBV3-2	TRBD1	TRBJ1-5	.	CASSPGQGAGNQPQHF	TGTGCCAGCAGCCCCGGGCAGGGGGCGGGCAATCAGCCCCAGCATTTT